This T cell receptor beta chain was captured in a study of tumor-infiltrating lymphocytes in primary liver carcinoma. Study summary: Tissue type made little difference to sample yields of roughly 3.65 to 7.13 million productive TCRbeta reads. Study-wide results and limits: Tumor-adjacent and tumor-blood pairs shared a smaller degree of overlap than tumor region pairs. Merely some 7.5-25% of top clones spanned all five tumor regions.

From approximately 500 ng total RNA, TCR beta cDNA was generated with a primer in the constant region. Employing slightly modified ARM-PCR, three nested multiplex PCR rounds were run, and these gave rise to the TCR beta libraries. Running around 9 cycles apiece, the first two PCR rounds relied on TRBV1-TRBV30 forward primers together with a C-beta reverse primer. TCRdb reanalysed the multiplex PCR reads using MiXCR and keeps one entry per CDR3 protein. The sample consists of approximately 64,000 distinct CDR3 sequences, around 64% of them appearing once. This CDR3 is built from 15 residues. Germline lookup yields CDR1 MGHRA and CDR2 YSYEKL. V was trimmed by 7 bases and J by 2 bases, leaving 18 bases between them. In regard to this clonotype: The antigen remains undetermined.

From unsorted bulk tissue weighing 20-30 mg, DNA and RNA were co-extracted. Resecting the tumor surgically was how the patients' primary liver carcinoma was treated. Sequenced input: liver tumor tissue from sampling region 4. Subset denoted: tumor region T4, right-lateral pole. The chain recombines TRBV4-1 with TRBJ2-7; the D gene is possibly TRBD2 (6 bases). This receptor was identified in a middle-aged man with primary liver carcinoma and hepatitis B virus infection. The CDR3 here is CASMPGISGAYEQYF. CDR3 nucleotides: TGCGCCAGCATGCCGGGGATTAGCGGAGCCTACGAGCAGTACTTC.